This TCR beta chain is from a study of cytomegalovirus exposure and HLA in healthy donors. General study results and limits: The authors considered a cluster of highly shared sequence variants likely to be a sequencing artifact. When a later analysis compared HLA-associated TCR beta chains with equally common others, the HLA-associated chains turned out to be more clonally expanded and to have lower generation probabilities.

A single count supports this clone. Its matching antigen is unknown. The V gene's germline CDR1 is SQVTM and CDR2 ANQGSEA. V dropped 3 bases and J dropped 1; count of bases not matched to a gene: 4. The CDR3 is made up of 14 amino acids. Donors sampled were nominally healthy, though unrecorded immune exposures were likely. 13 Jbeta primers and 60 Vbeta primers were used for the PCR. In the original analysis: Later reanalysis found 80 million or so unique TCR beta chains, around 11 million of them shared. Sequenced by immunoSEQ multiplex PCR; TCRdb stores in-frame clones only, minus some. That table is the source of V, J and clone size, and D and trimming were worked out from the DNA. This sample yields roughly 160,000 clones, of which roughly 88% are seen a single time; about 9.3% belongs to the top ten.

This TCR was recovered from a man younger than 35 in good health and CMV-seropositive. The rearrangement uses TRBV29-1 and TRBJ1-1; 8 nucleotides align to TRBD1. The sequenced sample was PBMCs. CDR3 amino acids: CSVDTGGGNTEAFF. The CDR3 region has the DNA TGCAGCGTTGACACAGGGGGTGGGAACACTGAAGCTTTCTTT.